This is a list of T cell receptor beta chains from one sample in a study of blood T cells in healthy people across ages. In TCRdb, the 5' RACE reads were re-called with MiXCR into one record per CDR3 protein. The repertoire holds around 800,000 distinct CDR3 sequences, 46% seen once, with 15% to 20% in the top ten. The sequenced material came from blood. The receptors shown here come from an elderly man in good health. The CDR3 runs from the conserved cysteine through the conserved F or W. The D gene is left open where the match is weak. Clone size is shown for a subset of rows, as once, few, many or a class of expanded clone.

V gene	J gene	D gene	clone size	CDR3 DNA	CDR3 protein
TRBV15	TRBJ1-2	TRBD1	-	TGTGCCACCGGGACAGGGAACCGACTCAATTATGGCTACACCTTC	CATGTGNRLNYGYTF
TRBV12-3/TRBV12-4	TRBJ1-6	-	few	TGTGCCAGCAGCCTGGGGGGGGTCGGGAATTCACCCCTCCACTTT	CASSLGGVGNSPLHF
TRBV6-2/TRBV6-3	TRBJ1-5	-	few	TGTGCCAGCAGTGAATGGACAGATCATCAGCCCCAGCATTTT	CASSEWTDHQPQHF
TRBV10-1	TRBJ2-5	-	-	TGCGCCAGTGGGACGCGAGAGACCCAGTACTTC	CASGTRETQYF
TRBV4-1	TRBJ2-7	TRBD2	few	TGCGCCAGCAGCCAAACTAGCGGGGGGGGGAGCGAGCAGTACTTC	CASSQTSGGGSEQYF
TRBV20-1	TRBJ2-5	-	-	TGCAGTGCTCCCGGAGGATCGGAGGCCCAGTACTTC	CSAPGGSEAQYF
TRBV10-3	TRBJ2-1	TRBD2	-	TGTGCCATCAGTGCAGCGGGAGCGGCGAATGAGCAGTTCTTC	CAISAAGAANEQFF
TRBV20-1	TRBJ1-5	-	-	TGCAGTGCTAGAGGCATAGGGGGGGATTTTCAGCCCCAGCATTTT	CSARGIGGDFQPQHF
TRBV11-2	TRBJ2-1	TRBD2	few	TGTGCCAGCAGCTTACCCACTAGCGGGGAGGGGTTCTTC	CASSLPTSGEGFF
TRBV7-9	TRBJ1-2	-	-	TGTGCCAGCAGCTTGATGGGGCAGGGGCTCTATGGCTACACCTTC	CASSLMGQGLYGYTF
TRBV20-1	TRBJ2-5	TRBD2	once	TGCAGTGCTAGAGATCCCCTAGCGGGAGGGATGAATGAGCAGTACTTC	CSARDPLAGGMNEQYF
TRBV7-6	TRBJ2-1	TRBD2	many	TGTGCCAGCAGCTCGCGGACTAGTGATAATGAGCAGTTCTTC	CASSSRTSDNEQFF
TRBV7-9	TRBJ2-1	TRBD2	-	TGTGCCAGCAGCTTCGGGACTAGCGGGAGATACAATGAGCAGTTCTTC	CASSFGTSGRYNEQFF